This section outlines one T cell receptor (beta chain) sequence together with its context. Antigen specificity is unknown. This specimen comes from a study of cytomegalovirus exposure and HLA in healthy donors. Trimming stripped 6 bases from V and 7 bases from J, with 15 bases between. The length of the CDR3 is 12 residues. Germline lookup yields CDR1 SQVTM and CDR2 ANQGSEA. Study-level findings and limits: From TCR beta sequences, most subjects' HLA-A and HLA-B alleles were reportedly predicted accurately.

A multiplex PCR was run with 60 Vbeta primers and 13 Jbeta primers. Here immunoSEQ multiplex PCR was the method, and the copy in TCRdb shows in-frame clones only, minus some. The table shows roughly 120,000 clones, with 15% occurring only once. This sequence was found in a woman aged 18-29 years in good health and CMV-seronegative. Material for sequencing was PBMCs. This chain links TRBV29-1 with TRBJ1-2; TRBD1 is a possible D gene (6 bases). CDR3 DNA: TGCAGCGTCCCAACAGGGTTTCGTGGCTACACCTTC. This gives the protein CSVPTGFRGYTF.